Below are 26 T cell receptor beta chains sequenced from a single sample in a study of patients and donors after allogeneic stem cell transplantation (dated by TCRdb to 2018 to 2020). Preparation of the library involved RT-PCR. Reads for this sample came from a NextSeq 550. TCRdb's own reprocessing of the public reads used fastp at Q25 and MiXCR and kept productive beta chains. Duplicate CDR3 protein sequences are folded into a single record with the most common DNA and genes. The sample data list some 150,000 distinct CDR3 sequences, and 37% of these were observed just once. In total, the top ten clones hold 50% of the sample. The sequenced sample was blood, either unsorted or a sorted T cell fraction (not recorded which). The source of these receptors is a human donor who was either an allogeneic HSCT recipient or a stem cell or donor lymphocyte infusion donor (not recorded which). It is not recorded whose cells these are; they may come from a transplant donor.

This clonotype turned up a few times. The genes are TRBV6-6 and TRBJ1-1, with D uncertain. The CDR3 consists of 15 residues. The V end lost 2 bases, the J end lost 1 base, and 11 bases lay between the germline ends. In germline, CDR1 is MNHNY, CDR2 SVGAGI (reference sequence). The CDR3 DNA is TGTGCCAGCAGTTACCCCTTTGTTCAGAACACTGAAGCTTTCTTT. Protein sequence: CASSYPFVQNTEAFF.

V usage is TRBV11-2 and J usage is TRBJ2-2; D may match TRBD1 or TRBD2 (5 bases each). Germline V gene data show CDR1 as SGHAT and CDR2 as FQNNGV. The CDR3 runs 13 residues. V shed 1 base and J shed 6 bases, with 6 bases lying between them. The chain's CDR3 is CASSLGGAGELFF. The CDR3 DNA sequence: TGTGCCAGCAGCTTAGGAGGGGCCGGGGAGCTGTTTTTT.

The chain's CDR3 is CASGRGWNQPQHF. The CDR3 DNA reads as TGTGCCAGCGGGAGGGGTTGGAATCAGCCCCAGCATTTT. The chain has TRBV12-3 or TRBV12-4 and TRBJ1-5, with D possibly TRBD1 on 5 matching bases. The CDR3 runs to 13 residues. Trimming stripped 8 bases from V and 4 bases from J, with 12 bases between.

There are a few counts of this clonotype. V is TRBV9 and J is TRBJ2-3; D is possibly TRBD1 (6 bases). The CDR3 totals 13 residues. Germline CDR1 reads SGDLS; CDR2 reads YYNGEE. Trimming stripped 4 bases from V and 4 bases from J, with 10 bases between. CDR3 region: CASSFEGADTQYF. The CDR3, as DNA: TGTGCCAGCAGCTTCGAGGGGGCAGATACGCAGTATTTT. The full variable domain, with the rest looked up from reference TRBV9 and TRBJ2-3, is DSGVTQTPKHLITATGQRVTLRCSPRSGDLSVYWYQQSLDQGLQFLIQYYNGEERAKGNILERFSAQQFPDLHSELNLSSLELGDSALYFCASSFEGADTQYFGPGTRLTVL.

The rearrangement joins TRBV12-3 or TRBV12-4 to TRBJ2-4; TRBD2 matches 12 bases. The V segment lost 4 bases and the J segment 8 bases; nucleotides outside the gene matches: 9. The CDR3 contains 16 residues. The CDR3 protein is CASSWASGGASDIQYF. The CDR3 DNA reads as TGTGCCAGCAGTTGGGCTAGCGGGGGGGCCTCGGACATTCAGTACTTC.

This chain connects TRBV11-2 to TRBJ2-2; D may be TRBD2 (7 bases). The CDR3 sequence is 16 residues long. Germline V gene lookup returns CDR1 SGHAT and CDR2 FQNNGV. Trimming removed 5 bases from V and 3 bases from J, with 16 bases in between. CDR3 sequence reads: CASSPTRGAHTGELFF. CDR3 in DNA: TGTGCCAGCAGCCCCACCCGGGGGGCGCACACCGGGGAGCTGTTTTTT. The full variable domain, in which reference TRBV11-2 and TRBJ2-2 provide the parts outside the CDR3, is EAGVAQSPRYKIIEKRQSVAFWCNPISGHATLYWYQQILGQGPKLLIQFQNNGVVDDSQLPKDRFSAERLKGVDSTLKIQPAKLEDSAVYLCASSPTRGAHTGELFFGEGSRLTVL.

This chain connects TRBV12-5 to TRBJ2-3, with D possibly matching TRBD1 (6 bases). The CDR3 totals 16 residues. Germline CDR1 reads LGHNT; CDR2 reads FRNRAP. Trimming left V 6 bases short and J 4 bases short, with 20 bases between. The CDR3 DNA sequence: TGTGCTAGTGGCAGGACAGCGACTTTTTGGCCAGATACGCAGTATTTT. Amino acid sequence: CASGRTATFWPDTQYF.

This clonotype was found many times. The chain uses TRBV7-8 and TRBJ1-2, with a tentative D call TRBD1 (5 bases). V was cut by 3 bases and J by 0 bases, with 8 bases left in between. The length of the CDR3 is 14 residues. The germline gives CDR1 SGHVS, CDR2 FQNEAQ. CDR3 in DNA: TGTGCCAGCAGCTTGGCAGGGTCTAACTATGGCTACACCTTC. It encodes CASSLAGSNYGYTF.

This clonotype showed up just a few times. CDR3 residues: CASSSGPLGRGEAFF. CDR3 DNA sequence: TGTGCCAGCAGTTCCGGGCCCCTGGGAAGAGGTGAAGCTTTCTTT. The chain couples TRBV11-2 to TRBJ1-1; D ambiguous. The germline CDR1 and CDR2 sequences are SGHAT and FQNNGV. V was pared by 6 bases and J by 7 bases, with 21 bases between. The CDR3 totals 15 residues.

This clonotype has only a few counts. This rearrangement joins TRBV10-3 to TRBJ1-2, with D possibly being TRBD1 (6 bases). V was trimmed by 6 bases and J by 2 bases, leaving 13 bases between them. This CDR3 contains 14 residues. CDR1 and CDR2 from the germline V gene are ENHRY and SYGVKD. The CDR3 DNA reads TGTGCCATCAGGGAAAACGGGGGCAACTATGGCTACACCTTC. Amino acid sequence: CAIRENGGNYGYTF.

The gene calls are TRBV7-9 and TRBJ1-2, with D unresolved. With 7 bases removed from V and 4 bases from J, the gap between germline ends came to 13 bases. This CDR3 region has 13 residues. Germline assignment: CDR1 SEHNR and CDR2 FQNEAQ (reference sequence). CDR3 coding DNA: TGTGCCAGCAAGGGCCAAGCGGGCTATGGCTACACCTTC. Translated: CASKGQAGYGYTF. Full variable domain (remainder filled in from reference TRBV7-9 and TRBJ1-2): DTGVSQNPRHKITKRGQNVTFRCDPISEHNRLYWYRQTLGQGPEFLTYFQNEAQLEKSRLLSDRFSAERPKGSFSTLEIQRTEQGDSAMYLCASKGQAGYGYTFGSGTRLTVV.

This clonotype came up a few times. The chain couples TRBV7-9 to TRBJ1-1; a weak D match, TRBD1 (5 bases). This CDR3 spans 12 amino acids. Germline loops: CDR1 SEHNR, CDR2 FQNEAQ (reference sequence). Trimming left V 1 base short and J 10 bases short, with 10 bases between. The CDR3 DNA sequence: TGTGCCAGCAGCTTAGAGGTGGGGGGAGCTTTCTTT. Residues: CASSLEVGGAFF.

In this sample, this clonotype turned up a few times. The V call is TRBV7-2, the J call TRBJ1-1; perhaps TRBD1 as D (5 bases). V lost 3 bases and J 4 bases, leaving 12 bases between the germline ends. Germline V gene data show CDR1 as SGHTA and CDR2 as FQGNSA. The CDR3 totals 14 residues. The CDR3 spells CASSLFRGATEAFF. CDR3 sequence (DNA): TGTGCCAGCAGCTTGTTTCGGGGCGCCACTGAAGCTTTCTTT.

The genes are TRBV20-1 and TRBJ2-3; D is possibly TRBD2 (5 bases). V lost 0 bases, J lost 0 bases, and 13 bases lay in between. The CDR3 has 16 residues. CDR1 is DFQATT and CDR2 is SNEGSKA in the germline V gene (reference sequence). The CDR3 bases are TGCAGTGCTAGAGATCAGTTGCGGGCTAGCACAGATACGCAGTATTTT. It is translated as CSARDQLRASTDTQYF.

This clonotype turned up a few times. The rearrangement links TRBV29-1 to TRBJ2-7; D is ambiguous. CDR1 SQVTM and CDR2 ANQGSEA come from the germline V gene. This CDR3 has 11 amino acids. V dropped 5 bases and J dropped 7 bases, with 12 bases sitting between them. CDR3 DNA: TGCAGCGTTATAGGAGAAAAGGAGCAGTACGTC. This encodes CSVIGEKEQYV.

This clonotype has more than one count but fewer than ten. The chain has TRBV12-3 or TRBV12-4 and TRBJ2-3, with a possible D match to TRBD2 (6 bases). V was clipped by 6 bases and J by 0 bases, with 10 bases between them. The CDR3 covers 14 residues. The CDR3: CASRKLASTDTQYF. For the CDR3, the DNA is TGTGCCAGCAGAAAACTAGCAAGCACAGATACGCAGTATTTT.

The rearrangement uses TRBV12-3 or TRBV12-4 and TRBJ1-5; 11 bases align to TRBD1. J gave up 2 bases and V 5 bases, and 11 bases lay outside the gene matches. The CDR3 is made up of 18 amino acids. The CDR3 DNA reads as TGTGCCAGCAGTGGGGACAGGGGGGCAGGTAGACGCAATCAGCCCCAGCATTTT. Translation: CASSGDRGAGRRNQPQHF.

This clonotype was seen many times. V and J are TRBV5-1 and TRBJ1-2, with 8 bases identical to TRBD1. The germline V gene encodes CDR1 SGHRS and CDR2 YFSETQ. The CDR3 extends over 14 amino acids. The V segment lost 2 bases and the J segment 4 bases; nucleotides outside the gene matches: 4. The CDR3 spells CASSFVDRAYGYTF. CDR3 DNA: TGCGCCAGCAGCTTCGTGGACAGGGCCTATGGCTACACCTTC.

This clonotype occurred once. The CDR3 nucleotides read TGCGCCAGCAGCTTGGAAGCACCGGGCACAGATACGCAGTATTTT. Its protein is CASSLEAPGTDTQYF. This chain links TRBV5-1 with TRBJ2-3, with D unresolved. V lost 0 bases and J lost 1, with 9 bases in between. The length of the CDR3 is 15 residues. Germline V gene data show CDR1 as SGHRS and CDR2 as YFSETQ.

On this clonotype: A junction end diverges from the germline sequence, so it may reflect a read error. The rearrangement joins TRBV14 to TRBJ1-1, with 9 nucleotides matching TRBD1. The CDR3 totals 15 residues. From germline, CDR1 is SGHDN and CDR2 FVKESK. Here the CDR3 reads CASSLNRGTGTGAFF. The CDR3 nucleotides read TGTGCCAGCAGCCTCAACCGGGGGACAGGGACTGGAGCTTTCTTT.

This clonotype occurred a few times. J is TRBJ1-1 and V is TRBV10-3; possible D gene TRBD1, 5 bases. Per germline, CDR1 ENHRY and CDR2 SYGVKD. CDR3 length equals 14 residues. Between the trimmed V and J ends, which lost 9 bases and 1 base, there was a span of 15 bases. The CDR3 region has the DNA TGTGCCATAGGGACGCAGGTGGGGAACACTGAAGCTTTCTTT. Translated, it gives CAIGTQVGNTEAFF.

This clonotype was recorded a few times. The genes are TRBV9 and TRBJ1-2; a weak D match, TRBD1 (6 bases). This CDR3 comprises 14 residues. From germline, CDR1 is SGDLS and CDR2 YYNGEE. The V gene lost 5 bases and the J gene lost 2 bases, with 13 bases spanning the gap. The chain's CDR3 is CASRPRTENYGYTF. DNA for the CDR3: TGTGCCAGCAGGCCTCGGACAGAGAACTATGGCTACACCTTC.

The chain recombines TRBV9 with TRBJ2-1, with TRBD2 identical over 10 bases. This CDR3 is built from 15 residues. Germline CDR1 and CDR2: SGDLS and YYNGEE. Unmatched junction bases numbered 4, after V lost 2 bases and J lost 5 bases. In DNA, the CDR3 is TGTGCCAGCAGCGTCACTAGCGGGGCTCACAATGAGCAGTTCTTC. Protein product: CASSVTSGAHNEQFF.

This clonotype was counted between two and nine times. The rearrangement joins TRBV10-3 to TRBJ2-3, with a possible D match to TRBD1 (6 bases). Trimming cost V 9 bases and J 2 bases, with 18 bases left between them. The germline V gene encodes CDR1 ENHRY and CDR2 SYGVKD. This CDR3 contains 15 residues. The CDR3 DNA sequence: TGTGCCATACTCCAGGGGCGGGCCATCACAGATACGCAGTATTTT. Its translation: CAILQGRAITDTQYF.

The chain combines TRBV7-9 with TRBJ1-3; D call uncertain. CDR1 and CDR2 (germline): SEHNR, FQNEAQ (reference sequence). V was pared by 2 bases and J by 2 bases, with 10 bases between. The CDR3 is 15 amino acids. CDR3 sequence: CASSLIRGPGNTIYF. CDR3 DNA: TGTGCCAGCAGCTTAATCCGAGGACCTGGAAACACCATATATTTT. Full variable domain (outside the CDR3, taken from reference TRBV7-9 and TRBJ1-3): DTGVSQNPRHKITKRGQNVTFRCDPISEHNRLYWYRQTLGQGPEFLTYFQNEAQLEKSRLLSDRFSAERPKGSFSTLEIQRTEQGDSAMYLCASSLIRGPGNTIYFGEGSWLTVV.

V is TRBV10-3 and J is TRBJ1-3; no definite D call. The germline V gene has CDR1 ENHRY and CDR2 SYGVKD. This CDR3 contains 14 residues. The V gene lost 2 bases and the J gene lost 0 bases, with 5 bases spanning the gap. The CDR3 DNA is TGTGCCATCAGTGAGGGCAACTCTGGAAACACCATATATTTT. Translating gives CAISEGNSGNTIYF.